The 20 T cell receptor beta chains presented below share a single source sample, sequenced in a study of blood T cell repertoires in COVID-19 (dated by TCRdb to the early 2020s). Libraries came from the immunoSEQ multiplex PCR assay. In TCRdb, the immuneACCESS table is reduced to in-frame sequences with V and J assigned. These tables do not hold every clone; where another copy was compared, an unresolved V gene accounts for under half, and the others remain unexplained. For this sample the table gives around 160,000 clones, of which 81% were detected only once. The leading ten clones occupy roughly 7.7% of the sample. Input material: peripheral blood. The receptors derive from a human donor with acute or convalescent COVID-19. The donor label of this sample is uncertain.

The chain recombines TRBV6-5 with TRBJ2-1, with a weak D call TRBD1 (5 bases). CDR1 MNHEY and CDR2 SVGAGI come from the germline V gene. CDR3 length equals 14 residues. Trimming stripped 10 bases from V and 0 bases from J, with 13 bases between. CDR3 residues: CATFDSLSYNEQFF. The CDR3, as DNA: TGTGCCACCTTCGACAGCCTCTCCTACAATGAGCAGTTCTTC.

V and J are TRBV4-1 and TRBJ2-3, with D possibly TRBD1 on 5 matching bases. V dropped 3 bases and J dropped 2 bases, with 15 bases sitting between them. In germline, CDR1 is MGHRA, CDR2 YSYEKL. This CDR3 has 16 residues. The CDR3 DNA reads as TGCGCCAGCAGCCAGTTGGGCAGGGTTGACACAGATACGCAGTATTTT. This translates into CASSQLGRVDTDTQYF.

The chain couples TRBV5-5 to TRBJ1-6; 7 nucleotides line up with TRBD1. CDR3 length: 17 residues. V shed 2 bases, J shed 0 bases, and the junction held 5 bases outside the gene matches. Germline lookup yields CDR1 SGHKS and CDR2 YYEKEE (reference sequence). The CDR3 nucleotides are TGTGCCAGCAGCTTTGGACAGGAGAGCTCCTATAATTCACCCCTCCACTTT. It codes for CASSFGQESSYNSPLHF.

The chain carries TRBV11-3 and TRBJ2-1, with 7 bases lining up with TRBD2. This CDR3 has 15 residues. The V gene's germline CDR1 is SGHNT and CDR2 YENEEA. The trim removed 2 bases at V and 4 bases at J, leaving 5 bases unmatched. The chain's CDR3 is CASSLYQRGYNEQFF. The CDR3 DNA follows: TGTGCCAGCAGCTTATATCAGCGGGGTTACAATGAGCAGTTCTTC.

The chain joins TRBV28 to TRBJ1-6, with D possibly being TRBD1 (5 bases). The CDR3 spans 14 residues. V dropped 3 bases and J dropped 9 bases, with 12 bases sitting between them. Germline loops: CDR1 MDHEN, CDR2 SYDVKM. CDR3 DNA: TGTGCCAGCAGTTTGACAGTTCGTGGTTCACCCCTCCACTTT. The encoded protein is CASSLTVRGSPLHF. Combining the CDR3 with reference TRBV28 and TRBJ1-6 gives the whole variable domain DVKVTQSSRYLVKRTGEKVFLECVQDMDHENMFWYRQDPGLGLRLIYFSYDVKMKEKGDIPEGYSVSREKKERFSLILESASTNQTSMYLCASSLTVRGSPLHFGNGTRLTVT.

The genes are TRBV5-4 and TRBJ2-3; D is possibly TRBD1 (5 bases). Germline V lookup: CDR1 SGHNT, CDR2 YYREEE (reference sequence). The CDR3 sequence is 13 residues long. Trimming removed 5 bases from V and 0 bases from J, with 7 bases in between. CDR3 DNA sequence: TGTGCCAGCAGGGACACAAGCACAGATACGCAGTATTTT. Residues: CASRDTSTDTQYF.

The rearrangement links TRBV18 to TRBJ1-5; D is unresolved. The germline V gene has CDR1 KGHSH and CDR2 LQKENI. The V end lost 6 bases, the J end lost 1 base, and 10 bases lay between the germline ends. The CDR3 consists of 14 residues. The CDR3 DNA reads TGTGCCAGCTCCCCCTTCGGGAGCAATCAGCCCCAGCATTTT. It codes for CASSPFGSNQPQHF.

The chain's CDR3 is CASSFGHDGYTF. CDR3 sequence (DNA): TGTGCCAGCAGTTTTGGGCATGATGGCTACACCTTC. The chain uses TRBV2 and TRBJ1-2, with D unclear. Germline loops: CDR1 SNHLY, CDR2 FYNNEI. The V end lost 5 bases, the J end lost 6 bases, and 10 bases lay between the germline ends. The length of the CDR3 is 12 residues.

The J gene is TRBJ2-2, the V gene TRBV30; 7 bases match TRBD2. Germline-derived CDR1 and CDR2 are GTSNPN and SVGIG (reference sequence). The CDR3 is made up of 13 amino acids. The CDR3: CARRGTYTGELFF. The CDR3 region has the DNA TGTGCGCGGCGGGGGACCTACACCGGGGAGCTGTTTTTT.

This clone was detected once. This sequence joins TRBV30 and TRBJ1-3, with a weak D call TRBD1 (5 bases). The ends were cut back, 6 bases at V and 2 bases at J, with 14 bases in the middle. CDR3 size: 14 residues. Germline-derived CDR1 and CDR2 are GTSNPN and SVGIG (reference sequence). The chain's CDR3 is CACDRKGPGNTIYF. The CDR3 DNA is TGTGCCTGCGACAGAAAGGGCCCTGGAAACACCATATATTTT.

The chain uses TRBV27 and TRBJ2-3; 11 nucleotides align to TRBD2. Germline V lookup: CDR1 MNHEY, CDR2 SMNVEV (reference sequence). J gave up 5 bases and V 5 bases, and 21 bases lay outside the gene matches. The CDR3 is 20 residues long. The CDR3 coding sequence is TGTGCCAGCAGTCCCATTTCCCCCCTAGCGGGGGGTGGAGGGGTAGATACGCAGTATTTT. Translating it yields CASSPISPLAGGGGVDTQYF.

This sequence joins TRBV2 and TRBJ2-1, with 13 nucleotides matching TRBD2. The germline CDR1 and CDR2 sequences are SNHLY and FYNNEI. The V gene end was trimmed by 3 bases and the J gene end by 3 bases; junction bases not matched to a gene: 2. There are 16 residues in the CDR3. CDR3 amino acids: CASSDGLAGVYNEQFF. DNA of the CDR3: TGTGCCAGCAGTGACGGACTAGCGGGGGTCTACAATGAGCAGTTCTTC.

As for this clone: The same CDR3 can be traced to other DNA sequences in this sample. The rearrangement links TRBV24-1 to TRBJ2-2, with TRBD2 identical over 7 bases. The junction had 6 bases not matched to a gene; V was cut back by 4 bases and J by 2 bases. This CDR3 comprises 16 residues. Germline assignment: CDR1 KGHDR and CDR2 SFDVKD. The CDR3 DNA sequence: TGTGCCACCAGTGACCTCAGCGGGGCTAACACCGGGGAGCTGTTTTTT. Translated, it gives CATSDLSGANTGELFF.

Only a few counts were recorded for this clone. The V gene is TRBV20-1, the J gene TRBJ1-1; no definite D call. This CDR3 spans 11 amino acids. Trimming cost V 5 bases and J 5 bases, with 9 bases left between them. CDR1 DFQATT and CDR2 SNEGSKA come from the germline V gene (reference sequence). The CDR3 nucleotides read TGCAGTGCTGCGCGGGGTACTGAAGCTTTCTTT. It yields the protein CSAARGTEAFF.

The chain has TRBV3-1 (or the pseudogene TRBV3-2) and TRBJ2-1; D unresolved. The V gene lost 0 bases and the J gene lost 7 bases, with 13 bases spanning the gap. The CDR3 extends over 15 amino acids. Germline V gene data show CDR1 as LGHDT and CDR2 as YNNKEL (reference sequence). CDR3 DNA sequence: TGTGCCAGCAGCCAAGAAGTCCGTCTGGAGAATGAGCAGTTCTTC. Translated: CASSQEVRLENEQFF.

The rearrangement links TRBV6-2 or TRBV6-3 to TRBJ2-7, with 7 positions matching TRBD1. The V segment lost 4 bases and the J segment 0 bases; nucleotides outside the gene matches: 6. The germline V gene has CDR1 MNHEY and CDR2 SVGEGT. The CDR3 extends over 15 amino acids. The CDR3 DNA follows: TGTGCCAGCAGTTTCCCGACAGGGCTCTCCTACGAGCAGTACTTC. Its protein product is CASSFPTGLSYEQYF.

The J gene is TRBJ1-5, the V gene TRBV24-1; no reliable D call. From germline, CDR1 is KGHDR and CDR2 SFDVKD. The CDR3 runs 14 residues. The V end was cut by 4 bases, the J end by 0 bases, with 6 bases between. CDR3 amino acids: CATSDLNSNQPQHF. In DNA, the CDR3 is TGTGCCACCAGTGACCTTAATAGCAATCAGCCCCAGCATTTT.

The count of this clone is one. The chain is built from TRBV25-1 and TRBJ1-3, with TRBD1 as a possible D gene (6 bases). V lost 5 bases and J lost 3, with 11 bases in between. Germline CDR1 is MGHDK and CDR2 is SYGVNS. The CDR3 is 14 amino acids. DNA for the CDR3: TGTGCCAGCAGTTTACAGGGTGGTGGAAACACCATATATTTT. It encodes CASSLQGGGNTIYF. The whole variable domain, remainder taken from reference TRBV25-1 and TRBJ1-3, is EADIYQTPRYLVIGTGKKITLECSQTMGHDKMYWYQQDPGMELHLIHYSYGVNSTEKGDLSSESTVSRIRTEHFPLTLESARPSHTSQYLCASSLQGGGNTIYFGEGSWLTVV.

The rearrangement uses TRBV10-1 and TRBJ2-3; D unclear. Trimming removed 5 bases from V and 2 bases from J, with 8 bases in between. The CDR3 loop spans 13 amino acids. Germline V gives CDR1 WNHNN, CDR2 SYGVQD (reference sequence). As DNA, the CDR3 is TGCGCCAGCAGTTGGGCCGACACAGATACGCAGTATTTT. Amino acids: CASSWADTDTQYF.

The CDR3 protein is CASYPLTGGPGELFF. The CDR3 DNA reads as TGTGCCAGCTACCCCTTGACAGGGGGCCCCGGGGAGCTGTTTTTT. The V call is TRBV2, the J call TRBJ2-2; 10 nucleotides align to TRBD1. The V gene's germline CDR1 is SNHLY and CDR2 FYNNEI. The length of the CDR3 is 15 residues. J lost 6 bases, V lost 8 bases, and 9 bases had no gene match.